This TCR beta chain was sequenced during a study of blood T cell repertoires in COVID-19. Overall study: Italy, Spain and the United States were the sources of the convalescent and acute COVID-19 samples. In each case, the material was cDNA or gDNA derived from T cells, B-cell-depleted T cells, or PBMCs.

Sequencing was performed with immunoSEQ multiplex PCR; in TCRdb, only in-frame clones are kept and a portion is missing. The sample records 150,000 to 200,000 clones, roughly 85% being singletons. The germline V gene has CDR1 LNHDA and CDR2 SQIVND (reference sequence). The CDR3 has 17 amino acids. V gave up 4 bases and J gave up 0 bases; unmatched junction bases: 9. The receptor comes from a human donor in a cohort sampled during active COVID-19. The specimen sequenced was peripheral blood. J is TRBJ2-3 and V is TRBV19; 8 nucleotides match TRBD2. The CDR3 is CASSTDKRGRSTDTQYF. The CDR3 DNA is TGTGCCAGTAGTACCGACAAGCGGGGGCGCAGCACAGATACGCAGTATTTT.